A single sample gave rise to the 21 T cell receptor beta chains below, sequenced in a study of tumor-infiltrating lymphocytes in primary liver carcinoma. The investigators made TCR beta cDNA from roughly 0.45 ug total RNA, using a constant-region primer. Slightly modified ARM-PCR served as the procedure for the TCR beta libraries. These libraries came from three rounds of nested multiplex PCR. Both of the initial two PCR rounds ran for nine to eleven cycles and employed TRBV1-TRBV30 forward primers alongside a C-beta reverse primer. From the multiplex PCR reads, TCRdb called clonotypes with MiXCR, one entry per CDR3 protein. The sample records a few hundred thousand distinct CDR3 sequences, nearly 60% being singletons. It was unsorted whole blood that yielded blood RNA, and germline DNA was also extracted. The sequencing sample was made of peripheral blood. The receptor source for this set is a woman in her twenties or thirties with primary liver carcinoma and hepatitis B virus infection.

This clonotype was recorded once. The chain uses TRBV4-1 and TRBJ1-6; weak D call: TRBD1 (5 bases). The V and J ends lost 2 bases and 6 bases respectively, with 8 bases between them. Germline CDR1 MGHRA, CDR2 YSYEKL. The CDR3 covers 14 residues. This CDR3 reads CASSQCDSNSPLHF. The CDR3 nucleotides are TGCGCCAGCAGCCAATGTGACAGTAATTCACCCCTCCACTTT.

Turning to this clonotype: Since a much larger clone is just one base distant, this may be a read error. The chain links TRBV29-1 to TRBJ1-2, with D uncertain. V lost 6 bases, J lost 0 bases, and 17 bases lay in between. Germline V gene data show CDR1 as SQVTM and CDR2 as ANQGSEA. The CDR3 contains 15 residues. As DNA, the CDR3 is TGCAGCGTGACGCCCCCGACTTCAGCTAACTATGGCTACACCTTC. It yields the protein CSVTPPTSANYGYTF.

With respect to this clonotype: One end of the junction fails to match germline, which may point to a read error. The chain uses TRBV11-2 and TRBJ2-7, with D unclear. The J call may be faulty, since TRBJ2-1 better matches the DNA end. The germline gives CDR1 SGHAT, CDR2 FQNNGV. The CDR3 contains 14 residues. The CDR3 here is CAISLDTVSYEQFF. DNA for the CDR3: TGTGCCATCAGCTTAGATACAGTTAGCTACGAGCAGTTCTTC.

Concerning this clonotype: A single base separates this from a much larger clone, so it may be a read error. The chain employs TRBV12-3 or TRBV12-4 and TRBJ1-2; D not resolved. V lost 5 bases and J lost 7, with 20 bases in between. This CDR3 spans 15 amino acids. The CDR3 bases are TGTGCCAGCAGTCCGGAAAGGCGCGGGGTCGGTGGCTACACCTTC. This sequence encodes CASSPERRGVGGYTF.

The count of this clonotype is one. This may be a read error: a much more frequent sequence differs by one nucleotide. The V gene is TRBV12-3 or TRBV12-4, the J gene TRBJ2-1, with D uncertain. The length of the CDR3 is 13 residues. Trimming took 7 bases from V and 6 from J, leaving 13 bases between them. CDR3 sequence: CASTRRACNEQFF. The CDR3 DNA sequence: TGTGCCAGCACCAGACGGGCCTGCAATGAGCAGTTCTTC.

A few counts support this clonotype. The chain links TRBV4-1 to TRBJ2-7, with D uncertain. The V end was cut by 3 bases, the J end by 2 bases, with 8 bases between. The CDR3 sequence is 13 residues long. CDR1 MGHRA and CDR2 YSYEKL come from the germline V gene. DNA of the CDR3: TGCGCCAGCAGCCATGATCTTACCTACGAGCAGTACTTC. It translates to CASSHDLTYEQYF.

This clonotype was recorded at least ten times. The chain joins TRBV6-1 to TRBJ2-1; the D is unclear. This CDR3 comprises 12 residues. V shed 7 bases and J shed 6 bases, with 10 bases lying between them. Germline CDR1 MNHNS, CDR2 SASEGT. CDR3 region: CASTLHFNEQFF. CDR3 coding DNA: TGTGCCAGCACCTTACACTTCAATGAGCAGTTCTTC.

Comments on this clonotype: One end of the junction does not line up with germline, which may come from a read error. The chain combines TRBV4-2 with TRBJ2-7; the D gene is possibly TRBD2 (5 bases). Germline values: CDR1 LGHNA, CDR2 YNFKEQ. CDR3 length: 13 residues. The DNA of the CDR3 is TGTGTCAGCAGAGGAGGCACTTCCTACGAGCAGTACTTC. Translation gives CVSRGGTSYEQYF.

The rearrangement joins TRBV4-2 to TRBJ2-7; 8 nucleotides line up with TRBD1. The CDR3 has 14 amino acids. In germline, CDR1 is LGHNA, CDR2 YNFKEQ. V was pared by 0 bases and J by 5 bases, with 3 bases of the junction left unmatched. CDR3 amino acids: CASSQDPGGDEQYF. The CDR3 DNA reads as TGTGCCAGCAGCCAAGATCCAGGGGGCGACGAGCAGTACTTC.

This clonotype was seen a handful of times. The V call is TRBV5-5, the J call TRBJ2-5; no definite D call. The CDR3 length is 13 residues. CDR1 is SGHKS and CDR2 is YYEKEE in the germline V gene (reference sequence). V lost 0 bases and J 2 bases, leaving 5 bases between the germline ends. CDR3 sequence reads: CASSLDVQETQYF. The DNA of the CDR3 is TGTGCCAGCAGCTTGGACGTACAAGAGACCCAGTACTTC.

This clonotype occurred a few times. This is likely a read error, given that the CDR3 carries no conserved phenylalanine or tryptophan at its end. CDR3 amino acids: CASRGDWLETQYL. The CDR3 nucleotides are TGTGCCAGCAGGGGAGACTGGCTGGAGACCCAGTACTTA. The chain recombines TRBV6-2 or TRBV6-3 with TRBJ2-5; tentatively, D is TRBD2 (5 bases). CDR1 is MNHEY, CDR2 SVGEGT, per germline. With 6 bases removed from V and 5 bases from J, the gap between germline ends came to 13 bases. The CDR3 totals 13 residues.

This clonotype was found many times. The chain combines TRBV10-3 with TRBJ2-1; TRBD2 matches at 7 bases. With V trimmed by 6 bases and J by 4 bases, 6 bases remained unmatched. There are 14 residues in the CDR3. The germline V gene encodes CDR1 ENHRY and CDR2 SYGVKD. The CDR3 reads CAISSGTTYNEQFF. In DNA form, the CDR3 reads TGTGCCATCAGCAGCGGGACGACTTACAATGAGCAGTTCTTC.

A note on this clonotype: The junction shows a germline mismatch at one end, possibly a read error. The chain couples TRBV7-9 to TRBJ2-7; D remains ambiguous. This CDR3 has 13 residues. The germline V gene has CDR1 SEHNR and CDR2 FQNEAQ (reference sequence). The CDR3 bases are TGTGCCAGCAGCGGGCAGGAGTCTTACGAACAGTACTTC. The encoded protein is CASSGQESYEQYF.

The chain uses TRBV5-6 and TRBJ2-3; a possible D gene is TRBD1 (5 bases). With 1 base removed from V and 1 base from J, the gap between germline ends came to 10 bases. The length of the CDR3 is 15 residues. CDR1 is SGHDT and CDR2 is YYEEEE in the germline V gene. CDR3 in DNA: TGTGCCAGCAGCTTGCCAGGGCAGCGCACAGATACGCAGTATTTT. This translates into CASSLPGQRTDTQYF.

A note on this clonotype: One end of the junction is discordant with germline, which a read error may explain. The chain uses TRBV4-2 and TRBJ2-2; 11 nucleotides align to TRBD2. Germline V gene lookup returns CDR1 LGHNA and CDR2 YNFKEQ. The CDR3 runs 17 residues. The CDR3 here is CASSQVRTSGGTRELFF. In DNA, the CDR3 is TGTGCCAGCAGCCAAGTTCGAACTAGCGGGGGCACCCGGGAGCTGTTTTTT.

J is TRBJ1-1 and V is TRBV14; D unresolved. This CDR3 has 13 amino acids. V was shortened by 2 bases and J by 10 bases, with 14 bases between the two germline ends. The germline CDR1 and CDR2 sequences are SGHDN and FVKESK. The CDR3 loop reads CASSQRSRVGAFF. The CDR3 bases are TGTGCCAGCAGCCAACGATCCCGCGTGGGAGCTTTCTTT.

This clonotype came up many times. The rearrangement links TRBV29-1 to TRBJ1-3; D remains unclear. V was trimmed by 5 bases and J by 0 bases, leaving 8 bases between them. The CDR3 consists of 13 residues. Germline V lookup: CDR1 SQVTM, CDR2 ANQGSEA. In DNA form, the CDR3 reads TGCAGCGTTAAGGGTGGCTCTGGAAACACCATATATTTT. It codes for CSVKGGSGNTIYF.

Points on this clonotype: One end of the junction is discordant with germline, which a read error may explain. The chain employs TRBV12-3 or TRBV12-4 and TRBJ2-1; TRBD2 aligns across 7 bases. This CDR3 region has 16 residues. CDR3 sequence (DNA): TGTGCCAGCAGTGAGACTAGTGGGAGGGCCTACAATGTGCAGTTCTTC. Translating gives CASSETSGRAYNVQFF.

This clonotype was counted between two and nine times. A junction boundary mismatches the germline segment, possibly from a read error. The genes are TRBV7-9 and TRBJ1-1; D not resolved. The CDR3 has 14 amino acids. Germline loops: CDR1 SEHNR, CDR2 FQNEAQ (reference sequence). CDR3 sequence reads: CASSSKGENAEAFF. CDR3 bases: TGTGCCAGCAGCTCAAAAGGAGAGAACGCTGAAGCTTTCTTT.

This clonotype was seen a handful of times. The chain couples TRBV4-1 to TRBJ1-2; 7 bases fit TRBD1. V gave up 3 bases and J gave up 0 bases; unmatched junction bases: 7. CDR1 and CDR2 from the germline V gene are MGHRA and YSYEKL. There are 16 residues in the CDR3. Written as DNA, the CDR3 is TGCGCCAGCAGCCAGTCCGTAGGGACAGCTAACTATGGCTACACCTTC. Amino acid sequence: CASSQSVGTANYGYTF.

Concerning this clonotype: The junction shows a germline mismatch at one end, possibly a read error. The chain carries TRBV4-1 and TRBJ2-3; 10 bases are a match to TRBD1. Germline assignment: CDR1 MGHRA and CDR2 YSYEKL. The CDR3 contains 16 residues. In DNA, the CDR3 is TGCGCCTGCAGCCAAGATAGGACAGGGGGTGCAGATACGCAATATTTT. It specifies CACSQDRTGGADTQYF.